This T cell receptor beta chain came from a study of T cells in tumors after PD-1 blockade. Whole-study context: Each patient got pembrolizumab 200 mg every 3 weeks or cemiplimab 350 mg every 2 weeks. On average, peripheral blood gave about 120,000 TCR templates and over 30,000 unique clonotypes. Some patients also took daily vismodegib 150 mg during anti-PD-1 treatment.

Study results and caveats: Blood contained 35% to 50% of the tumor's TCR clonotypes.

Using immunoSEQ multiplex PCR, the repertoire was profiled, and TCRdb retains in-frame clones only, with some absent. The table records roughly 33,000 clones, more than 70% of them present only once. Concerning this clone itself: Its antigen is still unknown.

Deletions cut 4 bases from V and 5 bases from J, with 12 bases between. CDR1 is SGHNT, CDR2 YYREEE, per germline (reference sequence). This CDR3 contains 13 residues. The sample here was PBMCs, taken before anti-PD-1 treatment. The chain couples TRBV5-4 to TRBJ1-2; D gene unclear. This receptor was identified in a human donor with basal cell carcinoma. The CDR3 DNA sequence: TGTGCCAGCAGCGGCGAGACTAGTTATGGCTACACCTTC. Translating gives CASSGETSYGYTF. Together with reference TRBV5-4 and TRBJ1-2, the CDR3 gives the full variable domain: ETGVTQSPTHLIKTRGQQVTLRCSSQSGHNTVSWYQQALGQGPQFIFQYYREEENGRGNFPPRFSGLQFPNYSSELNVNALELDDSALYLCASSGETSYGYTFGSGTRLTVV.